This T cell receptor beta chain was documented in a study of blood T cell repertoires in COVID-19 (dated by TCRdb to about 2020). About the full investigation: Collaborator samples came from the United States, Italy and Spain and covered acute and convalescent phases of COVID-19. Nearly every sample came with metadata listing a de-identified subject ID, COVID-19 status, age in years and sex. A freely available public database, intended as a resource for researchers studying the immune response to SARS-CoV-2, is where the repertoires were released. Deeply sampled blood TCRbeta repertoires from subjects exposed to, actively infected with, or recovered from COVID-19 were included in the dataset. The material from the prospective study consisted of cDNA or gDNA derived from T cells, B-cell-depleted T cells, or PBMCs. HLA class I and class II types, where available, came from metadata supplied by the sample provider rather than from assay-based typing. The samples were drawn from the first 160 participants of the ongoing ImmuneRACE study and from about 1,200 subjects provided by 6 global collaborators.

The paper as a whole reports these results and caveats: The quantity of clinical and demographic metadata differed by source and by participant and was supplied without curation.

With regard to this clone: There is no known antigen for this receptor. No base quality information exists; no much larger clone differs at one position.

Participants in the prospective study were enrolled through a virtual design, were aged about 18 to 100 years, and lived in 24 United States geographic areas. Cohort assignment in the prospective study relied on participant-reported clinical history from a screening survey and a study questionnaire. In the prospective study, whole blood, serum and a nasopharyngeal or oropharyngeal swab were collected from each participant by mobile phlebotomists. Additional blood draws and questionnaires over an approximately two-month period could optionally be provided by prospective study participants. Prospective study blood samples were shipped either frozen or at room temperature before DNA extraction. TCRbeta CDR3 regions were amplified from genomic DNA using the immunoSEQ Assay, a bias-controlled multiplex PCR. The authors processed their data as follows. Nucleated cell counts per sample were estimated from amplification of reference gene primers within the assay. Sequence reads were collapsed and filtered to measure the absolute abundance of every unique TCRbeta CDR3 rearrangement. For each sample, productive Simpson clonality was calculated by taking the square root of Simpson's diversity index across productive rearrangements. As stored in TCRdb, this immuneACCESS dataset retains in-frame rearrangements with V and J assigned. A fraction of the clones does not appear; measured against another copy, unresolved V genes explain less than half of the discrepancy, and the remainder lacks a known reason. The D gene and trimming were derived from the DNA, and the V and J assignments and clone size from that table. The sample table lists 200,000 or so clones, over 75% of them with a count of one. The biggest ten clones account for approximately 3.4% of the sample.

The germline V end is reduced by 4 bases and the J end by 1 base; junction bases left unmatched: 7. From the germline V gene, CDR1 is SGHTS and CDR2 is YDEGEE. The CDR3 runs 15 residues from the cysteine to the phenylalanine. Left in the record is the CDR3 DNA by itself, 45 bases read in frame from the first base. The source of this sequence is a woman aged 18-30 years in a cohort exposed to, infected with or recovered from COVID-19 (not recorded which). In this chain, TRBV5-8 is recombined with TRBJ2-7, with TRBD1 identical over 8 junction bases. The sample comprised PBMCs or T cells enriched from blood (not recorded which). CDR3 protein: CASSPGTGSSYEQYF. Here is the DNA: TGTGCCAGCAGCCCCGGGACAGGTAGTTCCTACGAGCAGTACTTC.